The TCR beta chain under discussion was sequenced for a study of control samples from healthy donors and cancer patients. Germline-derived CDR1 and CDR2 are SGHDT and YYEEEE. Trimming removed 0 bases at V and 2 bases at J, with 6 bases between. The CDR3 runs to 14 residues. Sequencing used immunoSEQ multiplex PCR; TCRdb keeps in-frame clones, though not all of them. The sample carries tens of thousands of clones, about 92% recorded once. The origin of this receptor is a man aged 35-49 years with colorectal cancer. The rearrangement joins TRBV5-6 to TRBJ1-3; D is unclear. The sample comprised PBMCs. For the CDR3, the DNA is TGTGCCAGCAGCTTGGGGTTGCCTGGAAACACCATATATTTT. Amino acid sequence: CASSLGLPGNTIYF.